The 5 T cell receptor beta chains in this list originate from one sample, sequenced in a study of beta chain features in type 1 diabetes. Overall study results and limits: Among all four CD4+ subsets, Type 1 diabetes patients had TCRB CDR3s that were moderately but significantly shorter.

The antigens these receptors bind are not known. Reverse transcribing all isolated RNA meant expressed TCRB transcripts were sequenced. Assay: immunoSEQ multiplex PCR; the TCRdb copy retains only in-frame clones and omits some. The sample lists about 650,000 clones; 9.5% to 15% were seen once. The sequencing sample was made of naive CD4+ T cells from blood. All receptors come from a man aged 30 to 39 with type 1 diabetes.

This clone was detected once. The rearrangement links TRBV9 to TRBJ1-6; unclear D gene. Trimming removed 0 bases at V and 0 bases at J, with 10 bases between. The CDR3 is made up of 17 amino acids. Germline CDR1 and CDR2: SGDLS and YYNGEE. The CDR3 here is CASSVDRESSYNSPLHF. In DNA form, the CDR3 reads TGTGCCAGCAGCGTAGATAGGGAGAGCTCCTATAATTCACCCCTCCACTTT.

This chain connects TRBV9 to TRBJ2-4; D tentatively reads TRBD1 or TRBD2 (6 bases each). V lost 0 bases to trimming and J lost 8 bases, with 9 bases between them. This CDR3 is built from 13 residues. Germline V CDR1 and CDR2: SGDLS, YYNGEE. The CDR3 sequence is CASSVVGGHIQYF. The CDR3 coding sequence is TGTGCCAGCAGCGTAGTTGGGGGGCACATTCAGTACTTC.

For this clone: At the DNA level, this CDR3 is encoded by other sequences in the same sample as well. The rearrangement uses TRBV7-2 and TRBJ2-5, with a tentative D call TRBD1 (6 bases). Germline CDR1 is SGHTA and CDR2 is FQGNSA. V was trimmed by 1 base and J by 2 bases, leaving 14 bases between them. CDR3 size: 16 residues. CDR3 protein: CASSLVGGGLQETQYF. CDR3 coding DNA: TGTGCCAGCAGCTTAGTTGGTGGGGGCTTACAAGAGACCCAGTACTTC.

In its sample, this clone was seen a few times. The rearrangement links TRBV9 to TRBJ2-5; no reliable D call. This CDR3 is 13 amino acids long. Germline assignment: CDR1 SGDLS and CDR2 YYNGEE. Trimming stripped 2 bases from V and 2 bases from J, with 7 bases between. CDR3 in DNA: TGTGCCAGCAGCGTGAGGTCGCAAGAGACCCAGTACTTC. Translating gives CASSVRSQETQYF. Complete variable domain (other parts from reference TRBV9 and TRBJ2-5): DSGVTQTPKHLITATGQRVTLRCSPRSGDLSVYWYQQSLDQGLQFLIQYYNGEERAKGNILERFSAQQFPDLHSELNLSSLELGDSALYFCASSVRSQETQYFGPGTRLLVL.

This clone was seen only a few times. The chain employs TRBV5-1 and TRBJ2-5; a possible D gene is TRBD1 (6 bases). CDR1 is SGHRS, CDR2 YFSETQ, per germline. The CDR3 contains 13 residues. V was shortened by 5 bases and J by 5 bases, with 13 bases between the two germline ends. CDR3 sequence reads: CASSAGAEETQYF. CDR3 bases: TGCGCCAGCAGTGCAGGGGCGGAGGAGACCCAGTACTTC.